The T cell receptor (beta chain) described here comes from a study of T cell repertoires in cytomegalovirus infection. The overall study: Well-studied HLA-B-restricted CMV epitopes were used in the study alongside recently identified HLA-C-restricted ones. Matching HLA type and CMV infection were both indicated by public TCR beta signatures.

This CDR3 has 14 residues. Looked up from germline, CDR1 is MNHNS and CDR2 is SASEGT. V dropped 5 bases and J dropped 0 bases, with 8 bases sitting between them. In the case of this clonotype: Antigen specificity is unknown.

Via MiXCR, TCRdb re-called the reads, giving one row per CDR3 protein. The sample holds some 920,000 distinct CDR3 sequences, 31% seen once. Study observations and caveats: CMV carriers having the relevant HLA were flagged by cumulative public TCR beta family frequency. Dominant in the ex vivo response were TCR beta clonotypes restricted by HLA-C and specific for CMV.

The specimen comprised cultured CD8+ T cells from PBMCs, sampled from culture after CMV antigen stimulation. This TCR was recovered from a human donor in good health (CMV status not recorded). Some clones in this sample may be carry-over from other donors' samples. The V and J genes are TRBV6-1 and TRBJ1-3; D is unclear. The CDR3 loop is CASSSFSSGNTIYF. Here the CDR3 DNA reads TGTGCCAGCAGTTCATTCAGCTCTGGAAACACCATATATTTT.